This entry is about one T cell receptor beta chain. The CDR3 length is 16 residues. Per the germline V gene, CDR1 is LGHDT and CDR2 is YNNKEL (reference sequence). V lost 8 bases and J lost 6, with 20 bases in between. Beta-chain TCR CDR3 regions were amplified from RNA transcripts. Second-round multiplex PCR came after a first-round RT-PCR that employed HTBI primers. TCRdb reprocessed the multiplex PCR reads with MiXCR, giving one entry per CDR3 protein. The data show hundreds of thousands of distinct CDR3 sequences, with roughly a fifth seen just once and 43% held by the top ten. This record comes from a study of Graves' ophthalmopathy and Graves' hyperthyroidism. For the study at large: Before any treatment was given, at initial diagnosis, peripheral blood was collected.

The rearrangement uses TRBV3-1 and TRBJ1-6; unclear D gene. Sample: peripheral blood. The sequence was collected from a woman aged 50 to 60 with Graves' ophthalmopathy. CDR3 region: CASGPYWESRNSPLHF. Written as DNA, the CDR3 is TGTGCCAGCGGCCCATACTGGGAAAGTCGTAATTCACCCCTCCACTTT.